This T cell receptor (beta chain) comes out of a study of monozygotic twins with inflammatory bowel disease. General study points: Healthy twins shared more clonotypes with others than IBD patients, most markedly active ones.

In the case of this clonotype: Antigen: not known.

A total RNA quantity of approximately 3,600 ng went into each TCR library. TCRdb reprocessed the 5' RACE reads and reports one entry per CDR3 protein, with no DNA. Its clone listing holds hundreds of thousands of distinct CDR3 sequences. Sequencing was performed on blood. The origin of this receptor is a human donor with ulcerative colitis or Crohn's disease, or a healthy co-twin of an affected twin (not recorded which).

The CDR3 reads CASSSARWSPQHF. This sequence joins TRBV12-3 or TRBV12-4 and TRBJ1-5. There are 13 residues in the CDR3.